The 11 T cell receptor beta chains given below trace back to one sample, sequenced in a study of T cell responses to AZD1222 COVID-19 vaccine. TCRdb's copy holds only in-frame clones and misses some; the assay was immunoSEQ multiplex PCR. The sample lists more than 85,000 clones, around 80% occurring once. The source material was peripheral blood, sampled on day 0 of AZD1222 vaccination. The source of these receptors is an adult in good health.

The V gene is TRBV7-8, the J gene TRBJ1-6, with a possible D match to TRBD1 (5 bases). CDR1 and CDR2 from the germline V gene are SGHVS and FQNEAQ. CDR3 length: 14 residues. V was pared by 3 bases and J by 7 bases, with 10 bases between. The CDR3 nucleotides read TGTGCCAGCAGCTTGGACACTCTCAATTCACCCCTCCACTTT. It specifies CASSLDTLNSPLHF.

The genes are TRBV19 and TRBJ1-2, with D unclear. V lost 4 bases, J lost 5 bases, and 14 bases lay in between. In germline, CDR1 is LNHDA, CDR2 SQIVND (reference sequence). The length of the CDR3 is 14 residues. The CDR3 DNA is TGTGCCAGTAGTACACGGACGATCGTATATGGCTACACCTTC. As protein: CASSTRTIVYGYTF.

In this sample, this clone turned up once. The gene calls are TRBV3-1 (or the pseudogene TRBV3-2) and TRBJ2-1, with 16 positions matching TRBD2. Germline V gene lookup returns CDR1 LGHDT and CDR2 YNNKEL (reference sequence). The V segment lost 3 bases and the J segment 0 bases; nucleotides outside the gene matches: 8. This CDR3 spans 20 amino acids. The CDR3 region is CASSHLAGTSGGASYNEQFF. CDR3 in DNA: TGTGCCAGCAGCCATTTGGCCGGGACTAGCGGGGGGGCCTCCTACAATGAGCAGTTCTTC.

The chain has TRBV27 and TRBJ1-5; the match to TRBD1 covers 9 bases. CDR1 is MNHEY and CDR2 is SMNVEV in the germline V gene (reference sequence). CDR3 length equals 20 residues. After removal of 5 bases from V and 2 bases from J, the junction contained 19 bases not matched to a gene. Here the CDR3 DNA reads TGTGCCAGCAGTCTCCGACCTCCGGGACAGGGAAGCCCTGGCAATCAGCCCCAGCATTTT. This translates into CASSLRPPGQGSPGNQPQHF.

This chain uses TRBV2 with TRBJ1-2, with no clear D. Germline V lookup: CDR1 SNHLY, CDR2 FYNNEI. The ends were cut back, 2 bases at V and 7 bases at J, with 2 bases in the middle. The CDR3 extends over 10 amino acids. The CDR3, as DNA: TGTGCCAGCAGTGAATTTGGCTACACCTTC. This translates into CASSEFGYTF.

The rearrangement joins TRBV10-3 to TRBJ2-7; either TRBD1 or TRBD2 may fit D (7 bases each). Trimming removed 1 base at V and 6 bases at J, with 13 bases between. Germline values: CDR1 ENHRY, CDR2 SYGVKD. The CDR3 is made up of 14 amino acids. DNA for the CDR3: TGTGCCATCAGTGAGTTAACAGGGGAGGGCGAGCAGTACTTC. Protein product: CAISELTGEGEQYF.

V usage is TRBV6-5 and J usage is TRBJ2-7, with D perhaps matching TRBD2 (6 bases). CDR3 size: 14 residues. V was pared by 7 bases and J by 2 bases, with 15 bases between. Germline V gene data show CDR1 as MNHEY and CDR2 as SVGAGI. The CDR3 protein is CASTPGGGAYEQYF. The CDR3 DNA sequence: TGTGCCAGCACCCCAGGTGGAGGGGCCTACGAGCAGTACTTC.

This clone showed up just once. The rearrangement uses TRBV19 and TRBJ2-7, with TRBD1 matching 11 bases. CDR3 length equals 15 residues. V shed 6 bases and J 3 bases; nucleotides not matched to a gene: 7. Germline V gene data show CDR1 as LNHDA and CDR2 as SQIVND (reference sequence). The CDR3 loop is CASSATGTGGYEQYF. The CDR3 region has the DNA TGTGCCAGTAGCGCTACCGGGACAGGGGGCTACGAGCAGTACTTC.

The rearrangement links TRBV18 to TRBJ1-1; possible D gene TRBD1, 6 bases. Germline CDR1 is KGHSH and CDR2 is LQKENI. V lost 3 bases and J lost 1, with 12 bases in between. The CDR3 contains 15 residues. CDR3 residues: CASSPGQSQNTEAFF. For the CDR3, the DNA is TGTGCCAGCTCACCCGGACAGTCACAGAACACTGAAGCTTTCTTT.

The genes are TRBV6-2 or TRBV6-3 and TRBJ2-7; D might be TRBD1 (5 bases). The CDR3 is 13 amino acids. Germline lookup yields CDR1 MNHEY and CDR2 SVGEGT. Trimming removed 3 bases from V and 3 bases from J, with 9 bases in between. The CDR3 bases are TGTGCCAGCAGTTATGGACACCTCTACGAGCAGTACTTC. This sequence encodes CASSYGHLYEQYF.

This sequence joins TRBV10-3 and TRBJ2-1, with D hard to call. This CDR3 comprises 12 residues. Trimming removed 3 bases at V and 4 bases at J, with 4 bases between. Germline V gene data show CDR1 as ENHRY and CDR2 as SYGVKD. CDR3 protein: CAISDGYNEQFF. DNA for the CDR3: TGTGCCATCAGTGATGGTTACAATGAGCAGTTCTTC.